The clone carrying this T cell receptor (beta chain) was recorded at least ten times. This specimen comes from a study of Graves' ophthalmopathy and Graves' hyperthyroidism. The CDR3 sequence is 14 residues long. Germline values: CDR1 DFQATT, CDR2 SNEGSKA (reference sequence). V lost 5 bases to trimming and J lost 2 bases, with 16 bases between them. The sequenced template was RNA, covering the TCR beta CDR3 region. HTBI-primed RT-PCR formed the first round, and a multiplex PCR formed the second. TCRdb used MiXCR to reprocess the multiplex PCR reads, holding one entry per CDR3 protein. The data contain about 410,000 distinct CDR3 sequences, approximately 16% of them seen just once; the ten biggest clones take up more than 1.5%. The diagnostic workup employed clinical symptoms, serum thyroxine, TRAb, thyroid ultrasound and orbital computed tomography.

V is TRBV20-1 and J is TRBJ2-7, with a tentative D call TRBD1 (5 bases). This TCR was recovered from a young woman with Graves' ophthalmopathy. The sequenced material came from peripheral blood. The CDR3 bases are TGCAGTGCTTGGCACCACCAGGGCGCCTACGAGCAGTACTTC. Amino acid sequence: CSAWHHQGAYEQYF.